The sequence of this TCR beta chain was determined in a study of blood T cells in healthy people across ages. Then a second PCR, running roughly 7 to 11 cycles, was carried out with a sample-barcoded 5' primer and a J-beta primer mix. TCRdb reprocessed the 5' RACE reads with MiXCR, giving one entry per CDR3 protein. The profile shows under 2 million distinct CDR3 sequences, roughly a third of them singletons. This CDR3 is 18 amino acids long. V is TRBV21-1 and J is TRBJ2-6. TRBV21-1 constitutes a pseudogene. The sample consisted of blood. The TCR originated in a woman in her thirties in good health. CDR3 sequence reads: CASSKGSEQTAGANVLTF. The DNA for the CDR3 is TGTGCCAGCAGCAAAGGTAGTGAGCAAACCGCTGGGGCCAACGTCCTGACTTTC.